The clone carrying this TCR beta chain was found a few times. Its cognate antigen is unknown. The data derive from a study of response to subunit inactivated influenza vaccine. General study points: Seasonal influenza vaccination, on each occasion, was suggested by the authors to recruit few new T cells.

From the RT-PCR reads, TCRdb called clonotypes with MiXCR, one entry per CDR3 protein. The repertoire includes 610,000 or so distinct CDR3 sequences, 14% of them detected once, and 11% sits in the top ten. The CDR3 spans 13 residues. V was trimmed by 10 bases and J by 3 bases, leaving 16 bases between them. The V gene's germline CDR1 is MDHEN and CDR2 SYDVKM. The chain is built from TRBV28 and TRBJ2-7, with D possibly being TRBD1 (5 bases). This material consisted of PBMCs from blood, taken roughly 12 days after vaccination. This receptor was identified in a man aged 50 or older who received an inactivated influenza vaccine. In DNA form, the CDR3 reads TGTGCCACCCAAGACAGTATACTCTACGAGCAGTACTTC. This gives the protein CATQDSILYEQYF.